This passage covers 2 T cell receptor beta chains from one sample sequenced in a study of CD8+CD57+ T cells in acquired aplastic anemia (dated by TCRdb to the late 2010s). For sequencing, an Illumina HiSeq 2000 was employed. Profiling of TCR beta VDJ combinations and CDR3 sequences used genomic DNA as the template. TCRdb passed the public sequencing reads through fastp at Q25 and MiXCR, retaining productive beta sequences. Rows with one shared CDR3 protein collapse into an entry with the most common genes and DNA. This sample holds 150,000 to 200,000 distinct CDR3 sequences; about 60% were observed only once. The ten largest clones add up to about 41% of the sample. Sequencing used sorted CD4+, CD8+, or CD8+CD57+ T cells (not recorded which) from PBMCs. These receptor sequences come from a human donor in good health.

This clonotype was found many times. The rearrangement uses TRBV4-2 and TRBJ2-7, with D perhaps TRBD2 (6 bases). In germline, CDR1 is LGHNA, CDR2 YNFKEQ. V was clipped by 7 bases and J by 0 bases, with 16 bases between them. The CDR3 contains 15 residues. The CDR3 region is CASTLGTGSSYEQYF. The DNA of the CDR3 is TGTGCCAGCACACTCGGGACCGGGAGCTCCTACGAGCAGTACTTC.

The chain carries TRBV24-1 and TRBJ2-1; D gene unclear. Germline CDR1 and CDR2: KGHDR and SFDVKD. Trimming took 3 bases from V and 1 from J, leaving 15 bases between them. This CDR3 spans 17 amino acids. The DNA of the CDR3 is TGTGCCACCAGTGATAAGGCACCCAGAAGGTCCTACAATGAGCAGTTCTTC. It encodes CATSDKAPRRSYNEQFF.